This T cell receptor beta chain was profiled in a study of T cells in Graves' hyperthyroidism and ophthalmopathy. RNA transcripts yielded amplified TCR beta CDR3 regions. HTBI primers were the set used in a first-round RT-PCR of the TCR CDR3. From the multiplex PCR reads, TCRdb called clonotypes with MiXCR, one entry per CDR3 protein. The top ten clones hold around 10% of a sample with around 800,000 distinct CDR3 sequences, about two fifths of them seen once. The CDR3 runs 14 residues. Looked up from germline, CDR1 is SGHVS and CDR2 is FNYEAQ. Trimming removed 5 bases from V and 3 bases from J, with 13 bases in between. In this sample, this clonotype turned up many times.

Material for sequencing was blood. The chain has TRBV7-6 and TRBJ1-1; D might be TRBD1 (5 bases). The sequence was obtained from a man aged 18-30 years with Graves' hyperthyroidism. CDR3 DNA sequence: TGTGCCAGCAGCGGAGACCGGGGCGACACTGAAGCTTTCTTT. Protein product: CASSGDRGDTEAFF.